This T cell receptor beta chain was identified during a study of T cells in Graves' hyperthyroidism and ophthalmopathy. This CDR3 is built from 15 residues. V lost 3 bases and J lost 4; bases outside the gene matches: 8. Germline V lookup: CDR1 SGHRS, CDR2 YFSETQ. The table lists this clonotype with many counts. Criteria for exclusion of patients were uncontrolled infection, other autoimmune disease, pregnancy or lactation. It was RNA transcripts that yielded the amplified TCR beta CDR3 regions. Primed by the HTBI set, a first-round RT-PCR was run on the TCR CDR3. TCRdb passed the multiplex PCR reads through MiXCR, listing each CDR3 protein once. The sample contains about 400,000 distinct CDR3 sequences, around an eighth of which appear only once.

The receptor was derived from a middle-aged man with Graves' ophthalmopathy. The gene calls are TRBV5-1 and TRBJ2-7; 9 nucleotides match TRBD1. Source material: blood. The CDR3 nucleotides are TGCGCCAGCAGCTGGGGACAGGGTGTGACGTACGAGCAGTACTTC. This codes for CASSWGQGVTYEQYF.